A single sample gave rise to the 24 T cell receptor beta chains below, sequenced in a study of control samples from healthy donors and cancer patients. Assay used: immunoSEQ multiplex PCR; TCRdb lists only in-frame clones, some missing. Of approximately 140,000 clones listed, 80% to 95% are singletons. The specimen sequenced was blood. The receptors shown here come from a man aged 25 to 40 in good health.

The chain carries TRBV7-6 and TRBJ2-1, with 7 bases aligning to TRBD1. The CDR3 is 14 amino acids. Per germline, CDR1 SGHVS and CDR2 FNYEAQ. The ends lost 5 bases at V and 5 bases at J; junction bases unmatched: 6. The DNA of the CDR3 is TGTGCCAGCAGCCCAGGGGGACACGACAATGAGCAGTTCTTC. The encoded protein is CASSPGGHDNEQFF.

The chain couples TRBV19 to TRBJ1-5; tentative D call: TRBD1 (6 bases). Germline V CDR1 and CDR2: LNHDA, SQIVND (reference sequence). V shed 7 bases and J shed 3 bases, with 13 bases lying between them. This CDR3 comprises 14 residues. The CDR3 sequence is CASTPTGFNQPQHF. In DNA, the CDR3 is TGTGCCAGTACCCCCACAGGGTTCAATCAGCCCCAGCATTTT. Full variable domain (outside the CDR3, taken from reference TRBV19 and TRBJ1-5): DGGITQSPKYLFRKEGQNVTLSCEQNLNHDAMYWYRQDPGQGLRLIYYSQIVNDFQKGDIAEGYSVSREKKESFPLTVTSAQKNPTAFYLCASTPTGFNQPQHFGDGTRLSIL.

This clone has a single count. For the CDR3, the DNA is TGTGCCAGCAGACCGATGTTGGGGACAGGGTATGGCTACACCTTC. The encoded protein is CASRPMLGTGYGYTF. The chain employs TRBV28 and TRBJ1-2, with 9 positions matching TRBD1. The germline V gene encodes CDR1 MDHEN and CDR2 SYDVKM. Trimming at V came to 6 bases and at J to 5 bases, leaving 10 bases not matched to a gene. This CDR3 region has 15 residues.

The CDR3 sequence is CASSAGKGELFF. In nucleotides, the CDR3 is TGTGCCAGCAGCGCTGGGAAGGGGGAGCTGTTTTTT. The V gene is TRBV28, the J gene TRBJ2-2; D is unclear. The CDR3 spans 12 residues. Trimming removed 6 bases from V and 8 bases from J, with 10 bases in between. Germline CDR1 and CDR2: MDHEN and SYDVKM.

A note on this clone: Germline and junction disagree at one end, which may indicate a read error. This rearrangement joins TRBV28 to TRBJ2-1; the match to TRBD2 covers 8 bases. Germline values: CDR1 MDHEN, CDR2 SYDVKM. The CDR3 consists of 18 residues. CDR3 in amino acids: CVSSLVPPLEREYNEQFF. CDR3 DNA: TGTGTCAGCAGTTTAGTACCGCCCCTGGAGCGGGAGTACAATGAGCAGTTCTTC.

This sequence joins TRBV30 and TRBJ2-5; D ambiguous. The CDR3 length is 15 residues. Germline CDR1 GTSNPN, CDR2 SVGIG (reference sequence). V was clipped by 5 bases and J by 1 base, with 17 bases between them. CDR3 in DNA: TGTGCCTGGGCTCTCCTCAGCAGTTTCCAAGAGACCCAGTACTTC. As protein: CAWALLSSFQETQYF.

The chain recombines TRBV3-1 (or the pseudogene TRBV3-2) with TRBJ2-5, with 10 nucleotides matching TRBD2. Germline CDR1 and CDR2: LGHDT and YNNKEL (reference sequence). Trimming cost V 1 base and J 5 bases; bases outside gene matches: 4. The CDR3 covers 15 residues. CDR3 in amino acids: CASSQVGTSDETQYF. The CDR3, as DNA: TGTGCCAGCAGCCAAGTCGGGACTAGCGACGAGACCCAGTACTTC.

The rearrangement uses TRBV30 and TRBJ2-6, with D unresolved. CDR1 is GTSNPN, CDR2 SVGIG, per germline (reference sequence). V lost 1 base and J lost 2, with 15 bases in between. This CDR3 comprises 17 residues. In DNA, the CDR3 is TGTGCCTGGAGTGGGTTCGAGATTCGCGCTGGGGCCAACGTCCTGACTTTC. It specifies CAWSGFEIRAGANVLTF. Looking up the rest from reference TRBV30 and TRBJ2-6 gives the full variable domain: SQTIHQWPATLVQPVGSPLSLECTVEGTSNPNLYWYRQAAGRGLQLLFYSVGIGQISSEVPQNLSASRPQDRQFILSSKKLLLSDSGFYLCAWSGFEIRAGANVLTFGAGSRLTVL.

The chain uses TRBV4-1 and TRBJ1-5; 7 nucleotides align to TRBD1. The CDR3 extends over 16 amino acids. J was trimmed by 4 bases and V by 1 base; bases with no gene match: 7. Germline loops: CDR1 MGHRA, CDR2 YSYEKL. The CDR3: CASSQVTRDRNQPQHF. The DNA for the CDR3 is TGCGCCAGCAGCCAAGTCACCCGGGACAGAAATCAGCCCCAGCATTTT.

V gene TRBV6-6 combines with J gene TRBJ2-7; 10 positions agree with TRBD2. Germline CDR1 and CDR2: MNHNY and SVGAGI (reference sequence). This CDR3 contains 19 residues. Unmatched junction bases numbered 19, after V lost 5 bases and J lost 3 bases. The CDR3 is CASSQTRGPSGRMFYEQYF. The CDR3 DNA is TGTGCCAGCAGTCAGACTCGCGGTCCTAGCGGGAGAATGTTCTACGAGCAGTACTTC.

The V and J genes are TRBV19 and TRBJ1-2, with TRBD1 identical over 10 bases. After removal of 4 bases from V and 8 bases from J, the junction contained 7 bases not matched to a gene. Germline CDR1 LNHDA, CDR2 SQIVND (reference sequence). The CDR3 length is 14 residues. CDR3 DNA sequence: TGTGCCAGTAGTAGGGACAGGGGAAGAAGAGGCTACACCTTC. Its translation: CASSRDRGRRGYTF.

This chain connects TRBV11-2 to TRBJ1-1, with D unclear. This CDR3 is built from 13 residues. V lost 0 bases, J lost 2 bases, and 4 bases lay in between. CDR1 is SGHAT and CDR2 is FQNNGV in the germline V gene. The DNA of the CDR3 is TGTGCCAGCAGCTTAGAGGTTAACACTGAAGCTTTCTTT. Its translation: CASSLEVNTEAFF.

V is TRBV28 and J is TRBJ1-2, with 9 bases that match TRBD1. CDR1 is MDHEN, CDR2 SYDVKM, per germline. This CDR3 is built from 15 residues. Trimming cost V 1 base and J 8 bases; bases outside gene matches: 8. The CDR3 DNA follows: TGTGCCAGCAGTTTATCTTACAGGGGGCGTACGGGCTACACCTTC. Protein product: CASSLSYRGRTGYTF.

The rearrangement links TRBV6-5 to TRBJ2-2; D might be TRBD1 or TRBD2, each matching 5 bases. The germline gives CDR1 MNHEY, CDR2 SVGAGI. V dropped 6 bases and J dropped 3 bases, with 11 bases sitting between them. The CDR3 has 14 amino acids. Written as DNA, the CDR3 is TGTGCCAGCAGGACGGGGCCAGACACCGGGGAGCTGTTTTTT. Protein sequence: CASRTGPDTGELFF.

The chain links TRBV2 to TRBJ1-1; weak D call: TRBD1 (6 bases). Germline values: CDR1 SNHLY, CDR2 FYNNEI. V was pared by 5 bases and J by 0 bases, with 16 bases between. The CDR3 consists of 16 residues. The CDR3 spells CASSLLGGGMNTEAFF. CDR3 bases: TGTGCCAGCAGTTTACTAGGGGGGGGCATGAACACTGAAGCTTTCTTT.

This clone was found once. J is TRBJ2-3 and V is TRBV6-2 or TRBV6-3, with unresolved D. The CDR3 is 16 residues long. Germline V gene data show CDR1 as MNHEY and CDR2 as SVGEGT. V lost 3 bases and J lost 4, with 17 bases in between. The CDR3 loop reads CASSYRTGFFPDTQYF. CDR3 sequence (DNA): TGTGCCAGCAGTTATAGGACGGGTTTTTTCCCAGATACGCAGTATTTT.

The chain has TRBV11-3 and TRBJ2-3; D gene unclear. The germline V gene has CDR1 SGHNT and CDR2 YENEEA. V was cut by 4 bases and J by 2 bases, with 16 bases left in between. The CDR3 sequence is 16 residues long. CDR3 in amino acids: CASSSDVVGNTDTQYF. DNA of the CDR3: TGTGCCAGCAGCTCCGACGTTGTTGGAAACACAGATACGCAGTATTTT.

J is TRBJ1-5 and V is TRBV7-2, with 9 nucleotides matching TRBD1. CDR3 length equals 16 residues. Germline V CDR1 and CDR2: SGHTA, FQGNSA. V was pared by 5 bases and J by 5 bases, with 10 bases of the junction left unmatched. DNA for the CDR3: TGTGCCAGCAGCCCCCATACGGGACAGGGACATCAGCCCCAGCATTTT. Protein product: CASSPHTGQGHQPQHF.

The CDR3 DNA reads TGTGCCAGTAGTGGACAGGGGAGGTACGAGCAGTACTTC. This encodes CASSGQGRYEQYF. The chain uses TRBV19 and TRBJ2-7, with TRBD1 identical over 9 bases. Germline trimming cut 5 bases from V and 4 bases from J; bases unmatched to any gene: 3. CDR3 length: 13 residues. The germline CDR1 and CDR2 sequences are LNHDA and SQIVND (reference sequence).

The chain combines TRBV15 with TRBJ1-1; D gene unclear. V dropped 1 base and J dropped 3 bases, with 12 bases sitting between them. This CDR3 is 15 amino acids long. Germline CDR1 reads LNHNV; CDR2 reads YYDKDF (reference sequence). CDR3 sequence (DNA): TGTGCCACCAGCAGAGTATTCCCATCGGACACTGAAGCTTTCTTT. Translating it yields CATSRVFPSDTEAFF.

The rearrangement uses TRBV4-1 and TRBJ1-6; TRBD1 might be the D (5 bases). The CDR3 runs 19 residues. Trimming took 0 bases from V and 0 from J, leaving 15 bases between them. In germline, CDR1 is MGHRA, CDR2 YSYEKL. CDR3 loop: CASSQDQSGIVSYNSPLHF. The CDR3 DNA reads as TGCGCCAGCAGCCAAGATCAGTCAGGGATCGTCTCCTATAATTCACCCCTCCACTTT.

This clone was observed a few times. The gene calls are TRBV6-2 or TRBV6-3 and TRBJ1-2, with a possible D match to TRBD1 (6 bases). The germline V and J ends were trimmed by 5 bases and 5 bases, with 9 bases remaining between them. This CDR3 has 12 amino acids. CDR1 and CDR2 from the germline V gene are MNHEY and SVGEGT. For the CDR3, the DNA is TGTGCCAGCAGTCTAGGACAGTATGGCTACACCTTC. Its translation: CASSLGQYGYTF.

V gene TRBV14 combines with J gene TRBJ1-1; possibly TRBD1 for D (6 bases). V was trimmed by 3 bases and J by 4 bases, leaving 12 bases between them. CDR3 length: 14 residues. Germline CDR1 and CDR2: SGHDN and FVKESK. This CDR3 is CASSQIVGATEAFF. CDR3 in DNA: TGTGCCAGCAGCCAGATTGTGGGGGCCACTGAAGCTTTCTTT. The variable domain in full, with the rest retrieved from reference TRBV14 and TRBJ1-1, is EAGVTQFPSHSVIEKGQTVTLRCDPISGHDNLYWYRRVMGKEIKFLLHFVKESKQDESGMPNNRFLAERTGGTYSTLKVQPAELEDSGVYFCASSQIVGATEAFFGQGTRLTVV.

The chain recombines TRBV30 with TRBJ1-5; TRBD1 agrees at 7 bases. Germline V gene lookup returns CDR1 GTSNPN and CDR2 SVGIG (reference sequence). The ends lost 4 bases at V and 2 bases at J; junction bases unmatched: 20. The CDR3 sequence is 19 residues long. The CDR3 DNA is TGTGCCTGGACCCCCCCCGGGACAGCCCCGAGGCAGGGCAATCAGCCCCAGCATTTT. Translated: CAWTPPGTAPRQGNQPQHF.